This T cell receptor beta chain was identified in a study of CD8+CD57+ T cells in acquired aplastic anemia. Study summary: DNA from sorted CD4+ and CD8+ cells averaged roughly 3.2 ug.

CD8+CD57+ cell expansion had been shown by flow cytometry in patients chosen for sequencing. Study-wide results and limits: A significant difference in CD8+ Simpson's diversity between patients and controls was not found. Common to patients and controls were twenty-nine CD8+ CDR3 sequences.

CDR1 is LNHDA and CDR2 is SQIVND in the germline V gene (reference sequence). CDR3 length: 15 residues. V was pared by 7 bases and J by 6 bases, with 9 bases of the junction left unmatched. This clonotype was found many times. Antigen unknown. Profiling that covered TCR beta VDJ and CDR3 relied on genomic DNA as its template. MiXCR, applied by TCRdb to the reads, yields one record per CDR3 protein. The sample carries about 470,000 distinct CDR3 sequences, about a third recorded once. This receptor was identified in a human donor with aplastic anemia. The chain recombines TRBV19 with TRBJ1-6, with 7 positions matching TRBD1. Material: sorted CD4+, CD8+, or CD8+CD57+ T cells (not recorded which) from PBMCs. As DNA, the CDR3 is TGTGCCAGTACCTTGGGACAGTTCGTTAATTCACCCCTCCACTTT. Translated: CASTLGQFVNSPLHF.